This TCR beta chain was recovered during a study of cytomegalovirus exposure and HLA in healthy donors. Details on this clone: Its antigen is as yet unknown.

13 Jbeta primers and 60 Vbeta primers were used for the PCR. Clones were read by immunoSEQ multiplex PCR, and TCRdb kept only the in-frame ones, dropping some. The sample lists roughly 130,000 clones, roughly 80% occurring once. General study points: There were several of the most significant clusters that appeared linked to common viral pathogens in a later analysis. A later examination showed that TCR association rates differed by HLA locus, with DRB1 most and HLA-C fewest.

Per germline, CDR1 MNHEY and CDR2 SMNVEV (reference sequence). The CDR3 is 12 amino acids. V was clipped by 7 bases and J by 0 bases, with 7 bases between them. The sequencing input was PBMCs. The V call is TRBV27, the J call TRBJ2-7; maybe TRBD1 (6 bases). The sequence was obtained from a middle-aged man in good health and CMV-seronegative. The CDR3 protein is CASKGDSYEQYF. In nucleotides, the CDR3 is TGTGCCAGCAAGGGGGACTCCTACGAGCAGTACTTC.